One sample yielded the 21 T cell receptor beta chains listed below, sequenced in a study of T cell repertoires in cytomegalovirus infection. TCRdb recomputed calls from the reads with MiXCR, one row per CDR3 protein. The sample holds roughly 630,000 distinct CDR3 sequences, roughly a quarter seen once. Sequencing used CD8+ T cells from PBMCs. These receptors were obtained from a human donor in good health (CMV status not recorded). Some clones in this sample may be carry-over from other donors' samples.

The chain recombines TRBV5-1 with TRBJ2-1; no clear D gene. The V end was cut by 1 base, the J end by 7 bases, with 12 bases between. CDR1 and CDR2 (germline): SGHRS, YFSETQ. The CDR3 has 14 residues. Here the CDR3 DNA reads TGCGCCAGCAGCTTGAAGAGGTTATCTAATGAGCAGTTCTTC. Its protein product is CASSLKRLSNEQFF.

This clonotype was observed at least ten times. The chain carries TRBV6-6 and TRBJ2-7, with 7 bases matching TRBD2. V was clipped by 1 base and J by 0 bases; unmatched bases: 3. The CDR3 loop spans 15 amino acids. The V gene's germline CDR1 is MNHNY and CDR2 SVGAGI (reference sequence). The CDR3 is CASSYWEGSSYEQYF. CDR3 coding DNA: TGTGCCAGCAGTTACTGGGAGGGGAGCTCCTACGAGCAGTACTTC.

This clonotype was seen only a few times. The gene calls are TRBV29-1 and TRBJ2-2, with D tentatively TRBD1 (5 bases). Trimming stripped 1 base from V and 3 bases from J, with 6 bases between. Germline V CDR1 and CDR2: SQVTM, ANQGSEA. The CDR3 is 13 residues long. The CDR3 sequence is CSVEGQYTGELFF. CDR3 nucleotide sequence: TGCAGCGTTGAAGGACAGTACACCGGGGAGCTGTTTTTT.

This chain joins TRBV25-1 and TRBJ1-1; 7 bases line up with TRBD1. The CDR3 spans 18 residues. The V and J ends lost 0 bases and 0 bases, in that order; junction bases with no gene match: 10. Germline CDR1 MGHDK, CDR2 SYGVNS. CDR3: CASSEYFGQGGMNTEAFF. DNA of the CDR3: TGTGCCAGCAGTGAATATTTTGGGCAGGGGGGTATGAACACTGAAGCTTTCTTT.

This clonotype was seen a few times. The CDR3 coding sequence is TGCAGTGTGGCAAGACCGGGACAGGGATCATACAATGAGCAGTTCTTC. As protein: CSVARPGQGSYNEQFF. This chain links TRBV20-1 with TRBJ2-1, with 9 bases identical to TRBD1. Germline CDR1 reads DFQATT; CDR2 reads SNEGSKA (reference sequence). The CDR3 is 16 residues long. J was trimmed by 4 bases and V by 7 bases; bases with no gene match: 14.

Concerning this clonotype itself: A much larger clone differs by one base, so this may be a read error. The chain links TRBV4-1 to TRBJ1-1; D is undetermined. The V and J ends lost 5 bases and 0 bases respectively, with 13 bases between them. Per germline, CDR1 MGHRA and CDR2 YSYEKL. This CDR3 region has 15 residues. The DNA for the CDR3 is TGCGCCAGCAGCTTGGGAGGGTCCCTGAACACTGAAGCTTTCTTT. Translated: CASSLGGSLNTEAFF.

The rearrangement joins TRBV7-9 to TRBJ2-1; 10 bases fit TRBD2. Germline V CDR1 and CDR2: SEHNR, FQNEAQ (reference sequence). V was pared by 4 bases and J by 5 bases, with 5 bases of the junction left unmatched. This CDR3 contains 15 residues. The CDR3 region is CASSSASGGDNEQFF. Here the CDR3 DNA reads TGTGCCAGCAGCTCCGCAAGCGGGGGGGACAATGAGCAGTTCTTC.

This clonotype has ten or more counts. V is TRBV27 and J is TRBJ2-3, with D possibly called TRBD1 or TRBD2 (5 bases each). Germline loops: CDR1 MNHEY, CDR2 SMNVEV (reference sequence). The V gene lost 3 bases and the J gene lost 1 base, with 14 bases spanning the gap. CDR3 length: 16 amino acids. The CDR3 DNA follows: TGTGCCAGCAGTTTCCAGGGACCTACGGGCACAGATACGCAGTATTTT. Translated: CASSFQGPTGTDTQYF.

This clonotype showed up many times. The chain has TRBV7-2 and TRBJ2-7; 9 nucleotides align to TRBD2. Germline assignment: CDR1 SGHTA and CDR2 FQGNSA. This CDR3 is built from 14 residues. With 1 base clipped from V and 3 bases from J, the junction kept 1 base outside the gene matches. CDR3 coding DNA: TGTGCCAGCAGCTTAGTGCGGGGGGGCTACGAGCAGTACTTC. Amino acids: CASSLVRGGYEQYF.

The chain couples TRBV28 to TRBJ1-1; D is undetermined. Per the germline V gene, CDR1 is MDHEN and CDR2 is SYDVKM. V gave up 8 bases and J gave up 0 bases, with 13 bases separating them. This CDR3 region has 14 residues. CDR3 in DNA: TGTGCCAGCGGAAACGGAGGGATGAACACTGAAGCTTTCTTT. Its protein is CASGNGGMNTEAFF.

This clonotype was counted a few times. The V and J genes are TRBV19 and TRBJ1-1; 8 bases fit TRBD1. The CDR3 has 17 amino acids. Germline loops: CDR1 LNHDA, CDR2 SQIVND (reference sequence). V lost 7 bases to trimming and J lost 0 bases; unmatched junction nucleotides: 13. CDR3: CASTLSGGGYMNTEAFF. The CDR3, as DNA: TGTGCCAGTACTCTCTCAGGGGGCGGGTACATGAACACTGAAGCTTTCTTT.

This clonotype came up many times. The chain links TRBV7-9 to TRBJ1-5; 7 positions agree with TRBD1. The CDR3 totals 18 residues. Unmatched junction bases numbered 12, after V lost 4 bases and J lost 0 bases. Germline CDR1 and CDR2: SEHNR and FQNEAQ (reference sequence). This CDR3 is CASSSSGTADFSNQPQHF. CDR3 nucleotides: TGTGCCAGCAGCTCCTCTGGGACAGCGGATTTTAGCAATCAGCCCCAGCATTTT.

This clonotype was picked up many times. J is TRBJ1-5 and V is TRBV7-9; D gene uncertain. Germline CDR1 SEHNR, CDR2 FQNEAQ (reference sequence). Between the trimmed V and J ends, which lost 7 bases and 0 bases, there was a span of 7 bases. The length of the CDR3 is 13 residues. CDR3 in DNA: TGTGCCAGCACCCTAGCTAGCAATCAGCCCCAGCATTTT. This codes for CASTLASNQPQHF.

Regarding this clonotype: One base away lies a much larger clone, so this may be a sequencing read error. The chain couples TRBV15 to TRBJ2-1; D may be TRBD2 (5 bases). The CDR3 has 14 residues. Per the germline V gene, CDR1 is LNHNV and CDR2 is YYDKDF (reference sequence). In nucleotides, the CDR3 is TGTGTCACCAGCAGAGATATACGGGGCAATGAGCAGTTCTTC. It codes for CVTSRDIRGNEQFF.

The sample holds a few counts of this clonotype. This sequence joins TRBV29-1 and TRBJ2-3, with a possible D match to TRBD2 (7 bases). The CDR3 has 15 amino acids. Trimming shortened V by 4 bases and J by 3 bases, and 17 bases separated the two germline ends. CDR1 and CDR2 (germline): SQVTM, ANQGSEA. The CDR3, as DNA: TGCAGCGTTGCCCGGGTGGGGGGGGCTACAGATACGCAGTATTTT. Amino acid sequence: CSVARVGGATDTQYF.

This clonotype was recorded a few times. The chain joins TRBV28 to TRBJ1-5; tentative D call: TRBD1 (5 bases). Trimming took off 7 bases at V and 7 bases at J, with 14 bases between the two ends. Germline loops: CDR1 MDHEN, CDR2 SYDVKM. The CDR3 has 13 amino acids. The CDR3 DNA reads as TGTGCCAGCATGTCGGGGGGAAAGCAGCCCCAGCATTTT. It specifies CASMSGGKQPQHF.

This chain joins TRBV6-5 and TRBJ2-2, with 8 bases identical to TRBD2. Germline CDR1 reads MNHEY; CDR2 reads SVGAGI. This CDR3 has 16 residues. Losses at the gene ends were 7 bases for V and 6 bases for J; bases not matched to a gene: 13. The CDR3 nucleotides are TGTGCCAGCACGGGAGGGGACACGGCGGGACCCGGGGAGCTGTTTTTT. It translates to CASTGGDTAGPGELFF.

This clonotype was observed at least ten times. This rearrangement joins TRBV7-2 to TRBJ2-1, with TRBD2 as a possible D gene (6 bases). V lost 6 bases and J 0 bases, leaving 24 bases between the germline ends. The CDR3 is made up of 19 amino acids. The germline gives CDR1 SGHTA, CDR2 FQGNSA. In DNA, the CDR3 is TGTGCCAGCAGAACCCGAGAGGAGGGGTCCCGGAGCTCCTACAATGAGCAGTTCTTC. The encoded protein is CASRTREEGSRSSYNEQFF.

This clonotype was seen a handful of times. The chain links TRBV14 to TRBJ2-5, with D unresolved. CDR3 length: 13 residues. The V and J ends lost 2 bases and 1 base respectively, with 5 bases between them. The germline V gene has CDR1 SGHDN and CDR2 FVKESK. CDR3 coding DNA: TGTGCCAGCAGCCAAAGACTCCAAGAGACCCAGTACTTC. Translated: CASSQRLQETQYF.

V is TRBV14 and J is TRBJ2-7; weak D call: TRBD2 (6 bases). The CDR3 sequence is 16 residues long. Trimming left V 4 bases short and J 4 bases short, with 20 bases between. Per germline, CDR1 SGHDN and CDR2 FVKESK. CDR3 in DNA: TGTGCCAGCAGCCGCGCGGGGCTAGCGCCTCAGTACGAGCAGTACTTC. The encoded protein is CASSRAGLAPQYEQYF.

This clonotype was found a few times. The chain recombines TRBV7-9 with TRBJ2-4, with unresolved D. Trimming removed 1 base from V and 5 bases from J, with 12 bases in between. Per the germline V gene, CDR1 is SEHNR and CDR2 is FQNEAQ (reference sequence). The CDR3 extends over 15 amino acids. CDR3 region: CASSLEYGYQNIQYF. The CDR3 DNA reads as TGTGCCAGCAGCTTAGAATACGGCTACCAAAACATTCAGTACTTC.